The rows below give T cell receptor beta chains drawn from one sample of a study of blood T cells in healthy people across ages. One entry per CDR3 protein results from TCRdb running MiXCR on the 5' RACE reads. This table holds more than 800,000 distinct CDR3 sequences, roughly 45% found once. The sample was blood. These receptor sequences come from a woman aged 60-70 years in good health. CDR3s include the opening cysteine and the closing phenylalanine or tryptophan. D genes are given only for firm matches. Clone size is stated in some rows and not others, as once, few, many or a class when expanded.

v_call: TRBV5-1; j_call: TRBJ1-3; d_call: -; clone_size: -; cdr3_nt: TGCGCCAGCAGCTTGACAGGACAGAGCTCTGGAAACACCATATATTTT; cdr3_aa: CASSLTGQSSGNTIYF
v_call: TRBV29-1; j_call: TRBJ2-7; d_call: TRBD1; clone_size: few; cdr3_nt: TGCAGCGTTGGGTTCAGGGGGCACCACGAGCAGTACTTC; cdr3_aa: CSVGFRGHHEQYF
v_call: TRBV18; j_call: TRBJ2-5; d_call: -; clone_size: -; cdr3_nt: TGTGCCAGCTCACCTGAACGAGCCGGGCCCTCAGCCGAAGAGACCCAGTACTTC; cdr3_aa: CASSPERAGPSAEETQYF
v_call: TRBV10-3; j_call: TRBJ2-7; d_call: TRBD1; clone_size: few; cdr3_nt: TGTGCCACGCAGCCGGGACAGGACTACGAGCAGTACTTC; cdr3_aa: CATQPGQDYEQYF
v_call: TRBV6-1; j_call: TRBJ2-7; d_call: TRBD2; clone_size: -; cdr3_nt: TGTGCCAGCAGTGAGGGACTACACTCCTACGAGCAGTACTTC; cdr3_aa: CASSEGLHSYEQYF
v_call: TRBV10-3; j_call: TRBJ2-4; d_call: -; clone_size: -; cdr3_nt: TGTGCCATCAGCGAGTATTCTTACAAGCAGTACTTC; cdr3_aa: CAISEYSYKQYF
v_call: TRBV9; j_call: TRBJ2-7; d_call: -; clone_size: -; cdr3_nt: TGTGCCAGCAGCGTAGCCCCCGGGATTGGAGAGCAGTACTTC; cdr3_aa: CASSVAPGIGEQYF
v_call: TRBV20-1; j_call: TRBJ2-5; d_call: TRBD2; clone_size: few; cdr3_nt: TGCAGTGCTAGGGTTGTAGCGGGACCCCAAGAGACCCAGTACTTC; cdr3_aa: CSARVVAGPQETQYF
v_call: TRBV2; j_call: TRBJ2-7; d_call: -; clone_size: -; cdr3_nt: TGTGCCAGCAGTGTCCAAGCGCCAACTAGGGGACACCCTACCGAGCAGTACTTC; cdr3_aa: CASSVQAPTRGHPTEQYF
v_call: TRBV11-2; j_call: TRBJ2-7; d_call: TRBD1; clone_size: -; cdr3_nt: TGTGCCAGCAGCTTAGGGACCGGGACAGGGGCTTACGAGCAGTACTTC; cdr3_aa: CASSLGTGTGAYEQYF
v_call: TRBV27; j_call: TRBJ2-7; d_call: TRBD1; clone_size: few; cdr3_nt: TGTGCCAGCCGAATATCGGGCCGGACAGGGGAATCCTACGAGCAGTACTTC; cdr3_aa: CASRISGRTGESYEQYF
v_call: TRBV6-1; j_call: TRBJ2-2; d_call: TRBD2; clone_size: -; cdr3_nt: TGTGCCAGCAGTGGCGGACTAGCGGGAGCGACCGGGGAGCTGTTTTTT; cdr3_aa: CASSGGLAGATGELFF
v_call: TRBV20-1; j_call: TRBJ1-5; d_call: TRBD1; clone_size: -; cdr3_nt: TGCAGTGCTTCCGGGACAGGGGTTCAGCCCCAGCATTTT; cdr3_aa: CSASGTGVQPQHF
v_call: TRBV5-1; j_call: TRBJ2-7; d_call: -; clone_size: few; cdr3_nt: TGCGCCAGCAGCTTGGCGACAGGGAGGACCTACGAGCAGTACTTC; cdr3_aa: CASSLATGRTYEQYF
v_call: TRBV29-1; j_call: TRBJ1-2; d_call: -; clone_size: -; cdr3_nt: TGCAGCGTTGAACTTTTCTATGGCTACACCTTC; cdr3_aa: CSVELFYGYTF
v_call: TRBV12-3/TRBV12-4; j_call: TRBJ1-4; d_call: -; clone_size: -; cdr3_nt: TGTGCCAGCAGTTGTTCGGCCCAGACCGGAGAAAAACTGTTTTTT; cdr3_aa: CASSCSAQTGEKLFF
v_call: TRBV6-6; j_call: TRBJ2-5; d_call: -; clone_size: many; cdr3_nt: TGTGCCAGCAGTTCCCCTGGAGAGACCCAGTACTTC; cdr3_aa: CASSSPGETQYF
v_call: TRBV9; j_call: TRBJ2-7; d_call: TRBD2; clone_size: few; cdr3_nt: TGTGCCAGCAGCGCCCAGACTAGCGGGTCCTACGAGCAGTACTTC; cdr3_aa: CASSAQTSGSYEQYF
v_call: TRBV7-2; j_call: TRBJ2-1; d_call: -; clone_size: -; cdr3_nt: TGTGCCAGCGGAAAAGACAAAGAGAGACCTAATGAGCAGTTCTTC; cdr3_aa: CASGKDKERPNEQFF
v_call: TRBV6-1; j_call: TRBJ2-6; d_call: -; clone_size: few; cdr3_nt: TGTGCCAGCAGTGACCCCGTCCTTGTCCCTGGGGCCAACGTCCTGACTTTC; cdr3_aa: CASSDPVLVPGANVLTF
v_call: TRBV27; j_call: TRBJ2-3; d_call: TRBD2; clone_size: -; cdr3_nt: TGTGCCAGCAGAGGGACTAGCGGGATCAGCACAGATACGCAGTATTTT; cdr3_aa: CASRGTSGISTDTQYF
v_call: TRBV7-6; j_call: TRBJ2-7; d_call: -; clone_size: -; cdr3_nt: TGTGCCAGCAGCTCCGAGGTAAATGGGGCCTACGAGCAGTACTTC; cdr3_aa: CASSSEVNGAYEQYF
v_call: TRBV7-2; j_call: TRBJ2-1; d_call: TRBD2; clone_size: -; cdr3_nt: TGTGCCAGCAGCTTAGGTGCGGTCGGAGCGGGAGGCGCGAATGAGCAGTTCTTC; cdr3_aa: CASSLGAVGAGGANEQFF
v_call: TRBV11-2; j_call: TRBJ2-7; d_call: -; clone_size: -; cdr3_nt: TGTGCCAGCAGCTACAGGTATCCCTACGAGCAGTACTTC; cdr3_aa: CASSYRYPYEQYF
v_call: TRBV6-6; j_call: TRBJ1-5; d_call: -; clone_size: -; cdr3_nt: TGTGCCAGCAGTAACGCAGGGGTCCAGCCCCAGCATTTT; cdr3_aa: CASSNAGVQPQHF
v_call: TRBV19; j_call: TRBJ2-5; d_call: -; clone_size: -; cdr3_nt: TGTGCCAGTAGTAATTTGTTTCAAGAGACCCAGTACTTC; cdr3_aa: CASSNLFQETQYF
v_call: TRBV28; j_call: TRBJ2-7; d_call: -; clone_size: -; cdr3_nt: TGTGCCAGCAGTTCCCCTGGGGGCTCCTACGAGCAGTACTTC; cdr3_aa: CASSSPGGSYEQYF